A selection of T cell receptor beta chains follows, all from one sample in a study of OX40 agonist ivuxolimab in advanced cancers. The repertoire was sequenced with immunoSEQ multiplex PCR; TCRdb's copy has only in-frame clones and lacks some. This table holds 30,000 to 40,000 clones, about nine tenths found once. The material sequenced was CD4+ or CD8+ T cells sorted from blood, taken in a trial of the OX40 agonist ivuxolimab. These receptor sequences come from an adult with an advanced solid tumor such as melanoma, head and neck, liver or kidney cancer. Each CDR3 is given with its conserved first and last residue. A D gene is named only where the DNA matches it firmly. The size of a clone is reported for some rows only, either as once, few or many, or as a class for expanded clones.

CDR3 protein: CASSRDTFSPLHF
CDR3 DNA: TGTGCCAGCAGCCGGGACACATTTTCACCCCTCCACTTT
V gene: TRBV25-1
clone size: -
J gene: TRBJ1-6
D gene: -

CDR3 protein: CASSGCFGETQYF
CDR3 DNA: TGCGCCAGCAGTGGGTGCTTTGGGGAGACCCAGTACTTC
V gene: TRBV10-1
clone size: -
J gene: TRBJ2-5
D gene: -

CDR3 protein: CASSPWTVMNTEAFF
CDR3 DNA: TGTGCCAGCAGCCCTTGGACGGTTATGAACACTGAAGCTTTCTTT
V gene: TRBV7-3
clone size: -
J gene: TRBJ1-1
D gene: -

CDR3 protein: CASRTGNTGELFF
CDR3 DNA: TGTGCCAGCAGGACAGGGAACACCGGGGAGCTGTTTTTT
V gene: TRBV7-8
clone size: -
J gene: TRBJ2-2
D gene: -

CDR3 protein: CASSSRKTQYF
CDR3 DNA: TGTGCCAGCAGCTCCCGTAAGACCCAGTACTTC
V gene: TRBV7-2
clone size: -
J gene: TRBJ2-5
D gene: -

CDR3 protein: CASSQGMATGQGNGYTF
CDR3 DNA: TGTGCCAGCAGTCAAGGTATGGCAACGGGACAGGGGAACGGCTACACCTTC
V gene: TRBV27
clone size: -
J gene: TRBJ1-2
D gene: TRBD1

CDR3 protein: CASSPIGASSYEQYF
CDR3 DNA: TGTGCCAGCAGTCCCATTGGGGCGAGCTCCTACGAGCAGTACTTC
V gene: TRBV5-6
clone size: -
J gene: TRBJ2-7
D gene: -

CDR3 protein: CASGVMGLPLSNEQFF
CDR3 DNA: TGTGCCAGCGGCGTGATGGGACTACCGTTGAGCAATGAGCAGTTCTTC
V gene: TRBV7-2
clone size: -
J gene: TRBJ2-1
D gene: TRBD2

CDR3 protein: CASSLGGTSGRNEQFF
CDR3 DNA: TGTGCCAGCAGTTTGGGGGGGACTAGCGGGAGAAATGAGCAGTTCTTC
V gene: TRBV28
clone size: -
J gene: TRBJ2-1
D gene: TRBD2

CDR3 protein: CASSFPSTNTGELFF
CDR3 DNA: TGTGCCAGCAGCTTCCCAAGCACGAACACCGGGGAGCTGTTTTTT
V gene: TRBV5-6
clone size: -
J gene: TRBJ2-2
D gene: -

CDR3 protein: CAWAGRGWETQYF
CDR3 DNA: TGTGCCTGGGCCGGGCGGGGCTGGGAGACCCAGTACTTC
V gene: TRBV30
clone size: -
J gene: TRBJ2-5
D gene: -

CDR3 protein: CASSPTSGRTDTQYF
CDR3 DNA: TGTGCCAGCAGCCCGACTAGCGGGAGAACAGATACGCAGTATTTT
V gene: TRBV9
clone size: -
J gene: TRBJ2-3
D gene: TRBD2

CDR3 protein: CASSTGPPYEQYF
CDR3 DNA: TGTGCCAGCAGTACCGGACCACCCTACGAGCAGTACTTC
V gene: TRBV6-5
clone size: -
J gene: TRBJ2-7
D gene: -

CDR3 protein: CASSLLSDDRPGGNQPQHF
CDR3 DNA: TGCGCCAGCAGCCTCTTATCAGACGACAGACCAGGGGGTAATCAGCCCCAGCATTTT
V gene: TRBV5-1
clone size: -
J gene: TRBJ1-5
D gene: TRBD1

CDR3 protein: CSARDIDTQYF
CDR3 DNA: TGCAGTGCGCGGGACATAGATACGCAGTATTTT
V gene: TRBV20-1
clone size: once
J gene: TRBJ2-3
D gene: -

CDR3 protein: CASSPRGPYEQYF
CDR3 DNA: TGTGCCAGCAGCCCCAGGGGCCCTTACGAGCAGTACTTC
V gene: TRBV28
clone size: -
J gene: TRBJ2-7
D gene: -

CDR3 protein: CASSPHSATNTEAFF
CDR3 DNA: TGCGCCAGCAGCCCTCATAGCGCAACTAACACTGAAGCTTTCTTT
V gene: TRBV5-1
clone size: -
J gene: TRBJ1-1
D gene: -

CDR3 protein: CASSQEWTSGTDTQYF
CDR3 DNA: TGTGCCAGCAGCCAAGAATGGACTAGCGGCACAGATACGCAGTATTTT
V gene: TRBV4-2
clone size: -
J gene: TRBJ2-3
D gene: TRBD2

CDR3 protein: CASSQEIGGYTF
CDR3 DNA: TGCGCCAGCAGCCAAGAAATAGGAGGCTACACCTTC
V gene: TRBV4-1
clone size: -
J gene: TRBJ1-2
D gene: -

CDR3 protein: CASSLTGTSEETQYF
CDR3 DNA: TGCGCCAGCAGCCTCACCGGGACTAGCGAAGAGACCCAGTACTTC
V gene: TRBV5-1
clone size: -
J gene: TRBJ2-5
D gene: TRBD2

CDR3 protein: CASSLGLNNIQYF
CDR3 DNA: TGTGCCAGCAGCTTAGGTCTGAATAACATTCAGTACTTC
V gene: TRBV7-2
clone size: -
J gene: TRBJ2-4
D gene: -

CDR3 protein: CASSPLAGAEQYF
CDR3 DNA: TGTGCCAGCTCACCACTGGCAGGGGCCGAGCAGTACTTC
V gene: TRBV18
clone size: few
J gene: TRBJ2-7
D gene: -

CDR3 protein: CASSYSGTANYGYTF
CDR3 DNA: TGTGCCAGCAGTTACTCGGGAACCGCTAACTATGGCTACACCTTC
V gene: TRBV6-5
clone size: once
J gene: TRBJ1-2
D gene: -

CDR3 protein: CASSPGQGARNEQYF
CDR3 DNA: TGTGCCAGCAGTCCCGGACAGGGGGCCCGGAACGAGCAGTACTTC
V gene: TRBV6-5
clone size: -
J gene: TRBJ2-7
D gene: TRBD1

CDR3 protein: CASLSTEAFF
CDR3 DNA: TGTGCCAGCTTAAGCACTGAAGCTTTCTTT
V gene: TRBV6-1
clone size: -
J gene: TRBJ1-1
D gene: -

CDR3 protein: CASGLRGTSTDTQYF
CDR3 DNA: TGTGCTAGTGGCCTCCGGGGGACGAGCACAGATACGCAGTATTTT
V gene: TRBV12-5
clone size: -
J gene: TRBJ2-3
D gene: -

CDR3 protein: CASSESAAITDTQYF
CDR3 DNA: TGTGCCAGCAGTGAATCGGCAGCCATCACAGATACGCAGTATTTT
V gene: TRBV6-1
clone size: -
J gene: TRBJ2-3
D gene: -

CDR3 protein: CSVERGKNIQYF
CDR3 DNA: TGCAGCGTTGAACGGGGAAAAAACATTCAGTACTTC
V gene: TRBV29-1
clone size: -
J gene: TRBJ2-4
D gene: -

CDR3 protein: CASSTGLAGGEETQYF
CDR3 DNA: TGTGCCAGTAGTACCGGACTAGCGGGAGGGGAGGAGACCCAGTACTTC
V gene: TRBV19
clone size: -
J gene: TRBJ2-5
D gene: TRBD2

CDR3 protein: CASSSPGGEQYF
CDR3 DNA: TGTGCCAGCAGTTCGCCCGGGGGGGAGCAGTACTTC
V gene: TRBV6-6
clone size: -
J gene: TRBJ2-7
D gene: TRBD2

CDR3 protein: CASRRTGTANTGELFF
CDR3 DNA: TGTGCCAGCAGACGTACCGGGACAGCGAACACCGGGGAGCTGTTTTTT
V gene: TRBV7-9
clone size: -
J gene: TRBJ2-2
D gene: TRBD1

CDR3 protein: CASSQRAGETQYF
CDR3 DNA: TGTGCCAGCAGTCAAAGGGCTGGGGAGACCCAGTACTTC
V gene: TRBV27
clone size: -
J gene: TRBJ2-5
D gene: -

CDR3 protein: CASSPEVGSSTDTQYF
CDR3 DNA: TGTGCCAGCTCACCGGAGGTTGGGTCTAGCACAGATACGCAGTATTTT
V gene: TRBV18
clone size: -
J gene: TRBJ2-3
D gene: -

CDR3 protein: CASSQESLGRYGYTF
CDR3 DNA: TGTGCCAGCAGCCAAGAGTCGCTTGGTCGCTATGGCTACACCTTC
V gene: TRBV4-2
clone size: once
J gene: TRBJ1-2
D gene: -

CDR3 protein: CASSPKGANTEAFF
CDR3 DNA: TGTGCCAGCTCACCAAAGGGGGCGAACACTGAAGCTTTCTTT
V gene: TRBV18
clone size: -
J gene: TRBJ1-1
D gene: TRBD1

CDR3 protein: CAISLKGGTEAFF
CDR3 DNA: TGTGCCATCAGTTTGAAAGGGGGCACTGAAGCTTTCTTT
V gene: TRBV10-3
clone size: -
J gene: TRBJ1-1
D gene: -

CDR3 protein: CASSYNRPNTGELFF
CDR3 DNA: TGTGCCAGCAGTTACAACAGGCCGAACACCGGGGAGCTGTTTTTT
V gene: TRBV6-5
clone size: -
J gene: TRBJ2-2
D gene: -

CDR3 protein: CASSLKGGVGETQYF
CDR3 DNA: TGTGCCAGCAGTCTGAAGGGAGGGGTGGGAGAGACCCAGTACTTC
V gene: TRBV6-5
clone size: -
J gene: TRBJ2-5
D gene: TRBD2

CDR3 protein: CAGKLMNTEAFF
CDR3 DNA: TGTGCCGGGAAACTGATGAACACTGAAGCTTTCTTT
V gene: TRBV30
clone size: -
J gene: TRBJ1-1
D gene: -

CDR3 protein: CASSLGATNEQFF
CDR3 DNA: TGTGCCAGCAGTTTAGGGGCTACCAATGAGCAGTTCTTC
V gene: TRBV28
clone size: -
J gene: TRBJ2-1
D gene: -

CDR3 protein: CASSKQGRGEKLFF
CDR3 DNA: TGTGCCAGCAGTAAACAGGGCCGGGGTGAAAAACTGTTTTTT
V gene: TRBV25-1
clone size: -
J gene: TRBJ1-4
D gene: -

CDR3 protein: CSGGEGDGYTF
CDR3 DNA: TGCAGCGGCGGGGAGGGAGATGGCTACACCTTC
V gene: TRBV29-1
clone size: -
J gene: TRBJ1-2
D gene: -

CDR3 protein: CASSYSQPGGPYEQYF
CDR3 DNA: TGTGCCAGCAGTTACTCCCAACCAGGGGGGCCTTACGAGCAGTACTTC
V gene: TRBV6-5
clone size: once
J gene: TRBJ2-7
D gene: -

CDR3 protein: CASSSGTGYFYGYTF
CDR3 DNA: TGTGCCAGCAGCTCCGGGACAGGGTACTTCTATGGCTACACCTTC
V gene: TRBV5-4
clone size: -
J gene: TRBJ1-2
D gene: TRBD1

CDR3 protein: CASAQRVRTDTQYF
CDR3 DNA: TGCGCCAGCGCCCAGAGGGTTCGGACAGATACGCAGTATTTT
V gene: TRBV23-1
clone size: -
J gene: TRBJ2-3
D gene: -

CDR3 protein: CASSSVSGNTIYF
CDR3 DNA: TGTGCCAGTAGTTCGGTCTCTGGAAACACCATATATTTT
V gene: TRBV19
clone size: -
J gene: TRBJ1-3
D gene: -

CDR3 protein: CASSMGASGNHEQYF
CDR3 DNA: TGTGCCAGTAGTATGGGGGCTAGCGGGAACCACGAGCAGTACTTC
V gene: TRBV19
clone size: -
J gene: TRBJ2-7
D gene: TRBD2

CDR3 protein: CASSLQGSNQPQHF
CDR3 DNA: TGTGCCAGTAGTTTACAGGGGAGCAATCAGCCCCAGCATTTT
V gene: TRBV19
clone size: -
J gene: TRBJ1-5
D gene: TRBD1

CDR3 protein: CASSALAGADTQYF
CDR3 DNA: TGTGCCAGCAGCGCACTAGCGGGAGCAGATACGCAGTATTTT
V gene: TRBV5-6
clone size: -
J gene: TRBJ2-3
D gene: TRBD2

CDR3 protein: CASSEHTGTSGKNIQYF
CDR3 DNA: TGTGCCAGCAGCGAGCACACCGGGACTAGCGGTAAAAACATTCAGTACTTC
V gene: TRBV9
clone size: -
J gene: TRBJ2-4
D gene: TRBD2

CDR3 protein: CASSVGGSSDTQYF
CDR3 DNA: TGTGCCAGCAGCGTAGGGGGGAGTTCCGATACGCAGTATTTT
V gene: TRBV9
clone size: -
J gene: TRBJ2-3
D gene: -

CDR3 protein: CASSTGRGAAQYF
CDR3 DNA: TGCGCCAGCAGCACGGGACGGGGGGCGGCGCAGTACTTC
V gene: TRBV5-1
clone size: -
J gene: TRBJ2-7
D gene: -

CDR3 protein: CASVRGQGWDTQYF
CDR3 DNA: TGTGCTAGTGTCCGAGGACAGGGATGGGATACGCAGTATTTT
V gene: TRBV12-5
clone size: -
J gene: TRBJ2-3
D gene: TRBD1

CDR3 protein: CASSQHSYEQYF
CDR3 DNA: TGTGCCAGCAGCCAACACTCCTACGAGCAGTACTTC
V gene: TRBV11-3
clone size: -
J gene: TRBJ2-7
D gene: -

CDR3 protein: CASISRVDNEQFF
CDR3 DNA: TGTGCCAGCATCTCGAGGGTAGACAATGAGCAGTTCTTC
V gene: TRBV27
clone size: few
J gene: TRBJ2-1
D gene: -

CDR3 protein: CASSFGGRDNEQFF
CDR3 DNA: TGTGCCAGCAGCTTCGGTGGGAGAGACAATGAGCAGTTCTTC
V gene: TRBV5-4
clone size: -
J gene: TRBJ2-1
D gene: -